The 10 T cell receptor beta chains reported below all come from one sample, sequenced in a study of beta chain features in type 1 diabetes. Expressed TCRB transcripts got sequenced, as all isolated RNA was reverse transcribed. Here immunoSEQ multiplex PCR was the method, and the copy in TCRdb shows in-frame clones only, minus some. The sample yields around 450,000 clones, roughly an eighth seen once. Sequencing was carried out using naive CD4+ T cells from blood. The source is a woman between 18 and 29 years old in good health.

Only a few counts were recorded for this clone. The chain joins TRBV2 to TRBJ2-1; 14 bases align to TRBD2. Losses at the gene ends were 8 bases for V and 4 bases for J; bases not matched to a gene: 4. This CDR3 is 15 amino acids long. CDR1 SNHLY and CDR2 FYNNEI come from the germline V gene. The CDR3 DNA sequence: TGTGCCAGCGGTCGACTAGCGGGAGGGTACAATGAGCAGTTCTTC. Protein sequence: CASGRLAGGYNEQFF.

This clone came up a few times. The chain employs TRBV29-1 and TRBJ1-1; TRBD1 agrees at 9 bases. The CDR3 contains 13 residues. Germline CDR1 and CDR2: SQVTM and ANQGSEA. V dropped 5 bases and J dropped 3; count of bases not matched to a gene: 4. The CDR3 nucleotides read TGCAGCGTTCGGGACAGGGTCTACACTGAAGCTTTCTTT. This sequence encodes CSVRDRVYTEAFF. Combining the CDR3 with reference TRBV29-1 and TRBJ1-1 gives the whole variable domain SAVISQKPSRDICQRGTSLTIQCQVDSQVTMMFWYRQQPGQSLTLIATANQGSEATYESGFVIDKFPISRPNLTFSTLTVSNMSPEDSSIYLCSVRDRVYTEAFFGQGTRLTVV.

The chain's CDR3 is CAWSSGRYSNQPQHF. CDR3 DNA: TGTGCCTGGAGTTCGGGCCGTTATAGCAATCAGCCCCAGCATTTT. The V call is TRBV30, the J call TRBJ1-5; D gene ambiguous. This CDR3 comprises 15 residues. Germline values: CDR1 GTSNPN, CDR2 SVGIG (reference sequence). V lost 2 bases, J lost 0 bases, and 11 bases lay in between.

The genes are TRBV7-2 and TRBJ2-3; TRBD2 agrees at 9 bases. J gave up 5 bases and V 3 bases, and 3 bases lay outside the gene matches. Germline CDR1 SGHTA, CDR2 FQGNSA. This CDR3 contains 14 residues. In DNA form, the CDR3 reads TGTGCCAGCAGCTTTCAAGCGGGGGGAGATACGCAGTATTTT. This codes for CASSFQAGGDTQYF. The complete variable domain, with remaining parts taken from reference TRBV7-2 and TRBJ2-3, reads GAGVSQSPSNKVTEKGKDVELRCDPISGHTALYWYRQSLGQGLEFLIYFQGNSAPDKSGLPSDRFSAERTGGSVSTLTIQRTQQEDSAVYLCASSFQAGGDTQYFGPGTRLTVL.

The rearrangement uses TRBV4-3 and TRBJ2-1, with D unresolved. V lost 4 bases, J lost 0 bases, and 13 bases lay in between. CDR1 is LGHNA and CDR2 is YSLEER in the germline V gene. There are 16 residues in the CDR3. The CDR3 region has the DNA TGCGCCAGCAGCCCGAGGTGGGCCAGCTCCTACAATGAGCAGTTCTTC. The encoded protein is CASSPRWASSYNEQFF.

The V and J genes are TRBV9 and TRBJ2-7, with TRBD2 identical over 8 bases. The CDR3 is 14 amino acids. V lost 1 base to trimming and J lost 9 bases; unmatched junction nucleotides: 9. Germline V gives CDR1 SGDLS, CDR2 YYNGEE. The CDR3 DNA reads as TGTGCCAGCAGCGTAAACCCGGGAGGGGAAAGGCAGTACTTC. This encodes CASSVNPGGERQYF.

This clone occurred a few times. The chain recombines TRBV29-1 with TRBJ1-4; TRBD1 matches 9 bases. CDR1 and CDR2 from the germline V gene are SQVTM and ANQGSEA. Trimming took 8 bases from V and 14 from J; bases not matched to a gene: 6. The CDR3 loop spans 10 amino acids. CDR3 sequence (DNA): TGCAGCCCTCCTGGGACAGGGCTGTTTTTT. It yields the protein CSPPGTGLFF.

This chain joins TRBV4-3 and TRBJ2-3, with a tentative D call TRBD2 (7 bases). The germline V gene encodes CDR1 LGHNA and CDR2 YSLEER. V shed 4 bases and J shed 4 bases, with 15 bases lying between them. The CDR3 spans 15 residues. The CDR3 DNA reads TGCGCCAGCAGCCGAGGGGGAGGGGTGTCAGATACGCAGTATTTT. Translation gives CASSRGGGVSDTQYF.

This clone was picked up a small number of times. This rearrangement joins TRBV7-2 to TRBJ2-7; a possible D gene is TRBD1 (6 bases). From germline, CDR1 is SGHTA and CDR2 FQGNSA. Trimming shortened V by 4 bases and J by 3 bases, and 16 bases separated the two germline ends. This CDR3 has 15 residues. The CDR3 region is CASSSQPGQIYEQYV. In DNA, the CDR3 is TGTGCCAGCAGCTCCCAACCGGGACAAATCTACGAGCAGTACGTC.

The genes are TRBV7-2 and TRBJ2-3; D gene unclear. Looked up from germline, CDR1 is SGHTA and CDR2 is FQGNSA. CDR3 length: 13 residues. V lost 2 bases, J lost 8 bases, and 11 bases lay in between. In nucleotides, the CDR3 is TGTGCCAGCAGCTTATATGACCTCAGTACGCAGTATTTT. Translating gives CASSLYDLSTQYF.